The 23 T cell receptor beta chains below all came from one sample that was sequenced in a study of T cell responses to AZD1222 COVID-19 vaccine. Sequenced by immunoSEQ multiplex PCR; TCRdb stores in-frame clones only, minus some. The sample has roughly 97,000 clones; around nine tenths are singletons. The specimen was peripheral blood, collected on day 0 of AZD1222 vaccination. The origin of the receptors is an adult in good health.

This chain uses TRBV19 with TRBJ2-5; 8 nucleotides align to TRBD2. Germline V gene lookup returns CDR1 LNHDA and CDR2 SQIVND (reference sequence). The junction had 8 bases not matched to a gene; V was cut back by 6 bases and J by 2 bases. This CDR3 is built from 15 residues. CDR3 loop: CASSPRGGLQETQYF. DNA of the CDR3: TGTGCCAGTAGCCCTCGGGGGGGACTACAAGAGACCCAGTACTTC.

V is TRBV27 and J is TRBJ1-1; D remains unclear. Germline V gene data show CDR1 as MNHEY and CDR2 as SMNVEV (reference sequence). This CDR3 contains 16 residues. The V end lost 6 bases, the J end lost 1 base, and 18 bases lay between the germline ends. CDR3 bases: TGTGCCAGCAGGTCGGCGGGCACTCAACAGAACACTGAAGCTTTCTTT. Translating it yields CASRSAGTQQNTEAFF.

The V gene is TRBV19, the J gene TRBJ1-4, with TRBD1 as a possible D gene (6 bases). Trimming shortened V by 3 bases and J by 8 bases, and 7 bases separated the two germline ends. The CDR3 sequence is 12 residues long. CDR1 and CDR2 from the germline V gene are LNHDA and SQIVND (reference sequence). The CDR3 DNA reads TGTGCCAGTAGTATTAGGGGGGAAAAACTGTTTTTT. It encodes CASSIRGEKLFF.

The J gene is TRBJ2-7, the V gene TRBV29-1, with D possibly being TRBD1 or TRBD2 (5 bases each). The germline V gene encodes CDR1 SQVTM and CDR2 ANQGSEA. CDR3 size: 14 residues. The V gene lost 4 bases and the J gene lost 4 bases, with 17 bases spanning the gap. The CDR3 protein is CSVALGARGYEQYF. CDR3 sequence (DNA): TGCAGCGTTGCTCTCGGGGCTCGAGGTTACGAGCAGTACTTC.

This chain uses TRBV4-3 with TRBJ2-5; a possible D gene is TRBD2 (5 bases). Between the trimmed V and J ends, which lost 3 bases and 2 bases, there was a span of 22 bases. CDR3 length: 18 residues. From germline, CDR1 is LGHNA and CDR2 YSLEER. CDR3 sequence reads: CASSQASSRSSTQETQYF. The CDR3 DNA reads as TGCGCCAGCAGCCAGGCCTCTAGCCGTTCCAGCACACAAGAGACCCAGTACTTC.

The genes are TRBV28 and TRBJ1-5, with TRBD1 as a possible D gene (5 bases). There are 12 residues in the CDR3. V lost 2 bases to trimming and J lost 10 bases, with 9 bases between them. The germline V gene encodes CDR1 MDHEN and CDR2 SYDVKM. The CDR3 reads CASSLIGEPQHF. The DNA of the CDR3 is TGTGCCAGCAGTTTAATAGGGGAACCCCAGCATTTT.

The chain uses TRBV12-3 or TRBV12-4 and TRBJ2-1; no reliable D call. The CDR3 covers 13 residues. Trimming removed 6 bases at V and 6 bases at J, with 12 bases between. The CDR3 region is CASRKAISNEQFF. CDR3 sequence (DNA): TGTGCCAGCAGAAAGGCTATTTCCAATGAGCAGTTCTTC.

This chain connects TRBV28 to TRBJ2-7, with 11 bases identical to TRBD1. The CDR3 covers 17 residues. The V and J ends lost 4 bases and 2 bases, in that order; junction bases with no gene match: 10. Germline V lookup: CDR1 MDHEN, CDR2 SYDVKM. This CDR3 is CASSSGWTGGFPYEQYF. The CDR3 DNA reads as TGTGCCAGCAGTTCAGGCTGGACAGGGGGCTTCCCCTACGAGCAGTACTTC. Variable domain in full (rest from reference TRBV28 and TRBJ2-7): DVKVTQSSRYLVKRTGEKVFLECVQDMDHENMFWYRQDPGLGLRLIYFSYDVKMKEKGDIPEGYSVSREKKERFSLILESASTNQTSMYLCASSSGWTGGFPYEQYFGPGTRLTVT.

The J gene is TRBJ2-1, the V gene TRBV10-2; D call uncertain. Trimming took 1 base from V and 7 from J, leaving 8 bases between them. The CDR3 spans 13 residues. Germline V lookup: CDR1 WSHSY, CDR2 SAAADI. DNA of the CDR3: TGCGCCAGCAGTGAGTTCTCTTGGAATGAGCAGTTCTTC. Protein product: CASSEFSWNEQFF.

The genes are TRBV10-1 and TRBJ2-7, with D hard to call. Trimming shortened V by 3 bases and J by 1 base, and 22 bases separated the two germline ends. The CDR3 extends over 18 amino acids. The germline gives CDR1 WNHNN, CDR2 SYGVQD (reference sequence). CDR3 loop: CASSEKRSRRVRSYEQYF. The CDR3 DNA reads TGCGCCAGCAGTGAAAAACGCAGTCGAAGGGTCCGTTCCTACGAGCAGTACTTC.

The rearrangement links TRBV11-2 to TRBJ1-2; the D is unclear. CDR3 length: 13 amino acids. V was pared by 4 bases and J by 6 bases, with 12 bases between. CDR1 is SGHAT and CDR2 is FQNNGV in the germline V gene. DNA of the CDR3: TGTGCCAGCAGCTCCTCCTCCGGAAATGGCTACACCTTC. Encoded protein: CASSSSSGNGYTF.

This rearrangement joins TRBV5-4 to TRBJ1-4, with a possible D match to TRBD1 (5 bases). Germline CDR1 reads SGHNT; CDR2 reads YYREEE (reference sequence). The CDR3 is 16 amino acids. Trimming pared 0 bases from V and 8 bases from J, leaving 17 bases between. The CDR3 sequence is CASSLAQGAGREKLFF. CDR3 DNA sequence: TGTGCCAGCAGCTTGGCCCAAGGGGCAGGACGGGAAAAACTGTTTTTT.

The genes are TRBV28 and TRBJ1-1, with D maybe TRBD1 (5 bases). Germline values: CDR1 MDHEN, CDR2 SYDVKM. CDR3 size: 15 residues. V lost 1 base and J 2 bases, leaving 11 bases between the germline ends. CDR3 bases: TGTGCCAGCAGTTTATATGGGGACTCCAACACTGAAGCTTTCTTT. Its translation: CASSLYGDSNTEAFF.

This clone was counted a single time. This CDR3 is CASQGGDYGYTF. The CDR3, as DNA: TGTGCCAGCCAGGGCGGGGACTATGGCTACACCTTC. The chain joins TRBV6-5 to TRBJ1-2; weak D call: TRBD1 (5 bases). V dropped 8 bases and J dropped 3 bases, with 10 bases sitting between them. CDR3 length: 12 residues. Germline V gene sequence: CDR1 MNHEY, CDR2 SVGAGI.

This clone showed up just once. The chain combines TRBV11-2 with TRBJ2-2; 9 positions agree with TRBD2. This CDR3 spans 15 amino acids. The V gene end was trimmed by 7 bases and the J gene end by 2 bases; junction bases not matched to a gene: 5. Germline assignment: CDR1 SGHAT and CDR2 FQNNGV. In nucleotides, the CDR3 is TGTGCCAGCACCCTGACTAGCGGAAACACCGGGGAGCTGTTTTTT. The encoded protein is CASTLTSGNTGELFF.

DNA for the CDR3: TGTGCCAGCAGCTTACTGGACTACCTTAACTACGAGCAGTACTTC. Residues: CASSLLDYLNYEQYF. The gene calls are TRBV11-2 and TRBJ2-7; D is possibly TRBD2 (6 bases). Germline assignment: CDR1 SGHAT and CDR2 FQNNGV. CDR3 size: 15 residues. Trimming pared 2 bases from V and 3 bases from J, leaving 14 bases between.

The chain carries TRBV4-2 and TRBJ1-6, with D unresolved. V lost 0 bases and J 7 bases, leaving 7 bases between the germline ends. This CDR3 comprises 14 residues. CDR1 is LGHNA and CDR2 is YNFKEQ in the germline V gene. Written as DNA, the CDR3 is TGTGCCAGCAGCCAAGACAGACTAAATTCACCCCTCCACTTT. This sequence encodes CASSQDRLNSPLHF.

The chain couples TRBV9 to TRBJ1-3; 9 bases match TRBD1. The J segment lost 4 bases and the V segment lost 4 bases, leaving 9 bases of the junction unmatched. Germline V gene data show CDR1 as SGDLS and CDR2 as YYNGEE. The CDR3 sequence is 16 residues long. In nucleotides, the CDR3 is TGTGCCAGCAGCCCCCCGGGACAGGGATTCGGAAACACCATATATTTT. Protein: CASSPPGQGFGNTIYF.

The chain couples TRBV24-1 to TRBJ2-3; D gene uncertain. Germline V gene sequence: CDR1 KGHDR, CDR2 SFDVKD. CDR3 length: 14 residues. Between the trimmed V and J ends, which lost 0 bases and 4 bases, there was a span of 7 bases. The CDR3 region is CATSDLRVPDTQYF. DNA of the CDR3: TGTGCCACCAGTGATTTGCGGGTCCCAGATACGCAGTATTTT.

This chain connects TRBV5-1 to TRBJ2-4, with 14 bases lining up with TRBD2. Germline V CDR1 and CDR2: SGHRS, YFSETQ. The CDR3 totals 16 residues. Trimming cost V 4 bases and J 6 bases; bases outside gene matches: 6. CDR3 sequence (DNA): TGCGCCAGCAGCCTCCGGGGACTAGCGGGAGTAAACATTCAGTACTTC. It specifies CASSLRGLAGVNIQYF.

The chain uses TRBV19 and TRBJ2-7; TRBD2 matches 11 bases. The V segment lost 5 bases and the J segment 4 bases; nucleotides outside the gene matches: 13. The CDR3 has 17 residues. The germline gives CDR1 LNHDA, CDR2 SQIVND (reference sequence). CDR3 sequence reads: CASSLEPPGLADYEQYF. The CDR3 coding sequence is TGTGCCAGTAGTCTTGAACCTCCGGGACTAGCGGATTACGAGCAGTACTTC.

This chain links TRBV5-4 with TRBJ1-1; a possible D gene is TRBD1 (5 bases). The CDR3 extends over 15 amino acids. V was shortened by 4 bases and J by 5 bases, with 18 bases between the two germline ends. Germline V lookup: CDR1 SGHNT, CDR2 YYREEE (reference sequence). The chain's CDR3 is CASSPGRQTRTEAFF. The CDR3 coding sequence is TGTGCCAGCAGCCCGGGAAGACAGACTCGAACTGAAGCTTTCTTT.

Here the CDR3 DNA reads TGTGCCAGCAGCCATACCCTGACAGGTAGGGACAATCAGCCCCAGCATTTT. Protein: CASSHTLTGRDNQPQHF. The V call is TRBV16, the J call TRBJ1-5, with D perhaps TRBD1 (6 bases). Trimming cost V 3 bases and J 3 bases, with 18 bases left between them. Germline V lookup: CDR1 KGHSY, CDR2 FQNENV. The CDR3 has 17 amino acids.